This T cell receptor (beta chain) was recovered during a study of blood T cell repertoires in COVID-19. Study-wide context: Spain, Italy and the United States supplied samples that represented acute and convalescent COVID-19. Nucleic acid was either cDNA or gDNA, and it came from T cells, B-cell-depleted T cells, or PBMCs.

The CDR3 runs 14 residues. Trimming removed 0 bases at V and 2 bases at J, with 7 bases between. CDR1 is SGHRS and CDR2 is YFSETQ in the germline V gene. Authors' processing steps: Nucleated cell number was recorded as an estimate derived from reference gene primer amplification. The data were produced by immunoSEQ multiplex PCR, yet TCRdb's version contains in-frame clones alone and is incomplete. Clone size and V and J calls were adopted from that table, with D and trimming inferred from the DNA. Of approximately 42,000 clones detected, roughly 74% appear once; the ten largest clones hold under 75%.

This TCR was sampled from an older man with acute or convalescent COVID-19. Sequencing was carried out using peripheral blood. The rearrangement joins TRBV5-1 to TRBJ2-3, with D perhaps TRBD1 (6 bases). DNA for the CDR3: TGCGCCAGCAGCTTGGGACAGGCCACAGATACGCAGTATTTT. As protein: CASSLGQATDTQYF.